These 26 T cell receptor beta chains originate from one sample sequenced in a study of HIV-infected patients and healthy controls. TCRdb called the 5' RACE reads again in MiXCR, with one record for every CDR3 protein. The sample carries roughly 70,000 distinct CDR3 sequences, about 15% recorded once. The sequenced material came from CD4+ T cells from blood. The source is a human donor in good health.

This clonotype appeared a few times. The chain is built from TRBV6-1 and TRBJ1-1; a possible D gene is TRBD1 (6 bases). CDR3 length: 13 residues. Germline CDR1 and CDR2: MNHNS and SASEGT. Trimming cost V 6 bases and J 3 bases, with 11 bases left between them. CDR3 DNA sequence: TGTGCCAGCAGCAGGGGATTGGACACTGAAGCTTTCTTT. Protein product: CASSRGLDTEAFF.

V and J are TRBV19 and TRBJ1-5; 7 bases are a match to TRBD1. Trimming cost V 5 bases and J 2 bases; bases outside gene matches: 21. The germline gives CDR1 LNHDA, CDR2 SQIVND (reference sequence). The CDR3 sequence is 20 residues long. The CDR3: CASSSPSKTGPKFGNQPQHF. The CDR3 DNA reads TGTGCCAGTAGTTCCCCCTCGAAGACAGGGCCGAAATTTGGCAATCAGCCCCAGCATTTT.

This clonotype has a handful of counts. The V gene is TRBV12-3 or TRBV12-4, the J gene TRBJ2-3; tentative D call: TRBD2 (6 bases). The CDR3 is 14 residues long. V lost 3 bases, J lost 4 bases, and 11 bases lay in between. The CDR3 reads CASSFSREADTQYF. The CDR3 DNA reads as TGTGCCAGCAGTTTCTCAAGGGAGGCAGATACGCAGTATTTT.

This clonotype turned up a few times. The CDR3 is CASSKRRDSNSPLHF. The CDR3 DNA follows: TGTGCCAGCAGCAAGCGCCGGGACTCCAATTCACCCCTCCACTTT. V usage is TRBV7-3 and J usage is TRBJ1-6; D may be TRBD1 (5 bases). Germline values: CDR1 SGHTA, CDR2 FQGTGA. The CDR3 extends over 15 amino acids. Trimming left V 5 bases short and J 7 bases short, with 15 bases between.

CDR3 protein: CSVGRDEQYF. CDR3 DNA sequence: TGCAGCGTAGGCAGGGACGAGCAGTACTTC. J is TRBJ2-7 and V is TRBV29-1, with TRBD1 as a possible D gene (5 bases). V was pared by 6 bases and J by 5 bases, with 8 bases between. Germline V CDR1 and CDR2: SQVTM, ANQGSEA. The CDR3 loop spans 10 amino acids.

This clonotype was observed many times. This chain joins TRBV12-3 or TRBV12-4 and TRBJ1-2; weak D call: TRBD1 (5 bases). The V end lost 3 bases, the J end lost 8 bases, and 13 bases lay between the germline ends. The CDR3 is made up of 13 amino acids. The CDR3 nucleotides read TGTGCCAGCAGTTTGGGGGACGCGGGAGGCTACACCTTC. This gives the protein CASSLGDAGGYTF.

This clonotype has more than one count but fewer than ten. V gene TRBV24-1 combines with J gene TRBJ2-5; 7 nucleotides align to TRBD1. The V gene's germline CDR1 is KGHDR and CDR2 SFDVKD. The CDR3 contains 14 residues. The ends lost 3 bases at V and 2 bases at J; junction bases unmatched: 2. For the CDR3, the DNA is TGTGCCACCAGTGATGTGACAGGGCAAGAGACCCAGTACTTC. Translation gives CATSDVTGQETQYF.

This rearrangement joins TRBV7-9 to TRBJ2-5; TRBD2 might be the D (6 bases). This CDR3 spans 16 amino acids. The germline V gene has CDR1 SEHNR and CDR2 FQNEAQ (reference sequence). The ends were cut back, 7 bases at V and 1 base at J, with 19 bases in the middle. The CDR3 nucleotides are TGTGCCAGCACCTCCCAAGGAGGGTCTCCCCAAGAGACCCAGTACTTC. Translating gives CASTSQGGSPQETQYF.

This clonotype was seen only a few times. This sequence joins TRBV12-3 or TRBV12-4 and TRBJ2-2, with D possibly TRBD1 on 6 matching bases. This CDR3 is built from 17 residues. Trimming pared 1 base from V and 8 bases from J, leaving 20 bases between. As DNA, the CDR3 is TGTGCCAGCAGTTTAGAGGGCCGACAGGTGACCGGGGGGGAGCTGTTTTTT. This codes for CASSLEGRQVTGGELFF.

This clonotype was seen repeatedly, ten times or more. The V call is TRBV24-1, the J call TRBJ2-7; 15 bases align to TRBD2. The CDR3 runs to 16 residues. Germline V gene lookup returns CDR1 KGHDR and CDR2 SFDVKD. The junction had 8 bases not matched to a gene; V was cut back by 8 bases and J by 4 bases. This CDR3 is CATTGLAGGKRYEQYF. The CDR3 nucleotides read TGTGCCACCACGGGACTAGCGGGAGGAAAACGGTACGAGCAGTACTTC.

The V and J genes are TRBV7-2 and TRBJ1-2; 7 positions agree with TRBD1. Germline CDR1 reads SGHTA; CDR2 reads FQGNSA. Losses at the gene ends were 5 bases for V and 3 bases for J; bases not matched to a gene: 6. CDR3 length equals 14 residues. CDR3 region: CASSQHRGDYGYTF. DNA of the CDR3: TGTGCCAGCAGCCAACACAGGGGTGACTATGGCTACACCTTC.

Comments on this clonotype: With a much larger clone just one base away, this may be a read error. This rearrangement joins TRBV24-1 to TRBJ2-5, with D possibly being TRBD1 (6 bases). V lost 3 bases to trimming and J lost 4 bases, with 14 bases between them. CDR1 and CDR2 from the germline V gene are KGHDR and SFDVKD. This CDR3 region has 15 residues. CDR3 coding DNA: TGTGCCACCAGTGATGGACAGCGGTACCCAGAGACCCAGTACTTC. The encoded protein is CATSDGQRYPETQYF.

The chain links TRBV7-2 to TRBJ2-5; 14 bases are shared with TRBD2. Unmatched junction bases numbered 4, after V lost 5 bases and J lost 5 bases. Looked up from germline, CDR1 is SGHTA and CDR2 is FQGNSA. The CDR3 contains 15 residues. CDR3 DNA: TGTGCCAGCAGCCCGGGACTAGCGGGAGTGGAGACCCAGTACTTC. Its protein is CASSPGLAGVETQYF.

In regard to this clonotype: Mismatch with germline at one junction end may stem from a read error. The chain recombines TRBV11-2 with TRBJ2-6; tentatively, D is TRBD2 (5 bases). The CDR3 spans 12 residues. Germline CDR1 is SGHAT and CDR2 is FQNNGV. The CDR3 sequence: CASTWRANVLIF. CDR3 coding DNA: TGTGCCAGCACGTGGCGGGCCAACGTCCTGATTTTC.

V and J are TRBV4-2 and TRBJ2-3, with 7 bases matching TRBD2. The junction had 4 bases not matched to a gene; V was cut back by 1 base and J by 0 bases. CDR3 length equals 16 residues. Germline V gives CDR1 LGHNA, CDR2 YNFKEQ. CDR3 nucleotide sequence: TGTGCCAGCAGCCAAGGGGGGGGATTAAGCACAGATACGCAGTATTTT. Its translation is CASSQGGGLSTDTQYF.

The table lists this clonotype with a few counts. V is TRBV18 and J is TRBJ1-1; D gene ambiguous. Germline CDR1 KGHSH, CDR2 LQKENI. Deletions cut 4 bases from V and 2 bases from J, with 17 bases between. The CDR3 sequence is 16 residues long. CDR3 nucleotides: TGTGCCAGCTCACTTCAGCTTTCCGACGGAAACACTGAAGCTTTCTTT. It is translated as CASSLQLSDGNTEAFF.

With regard to this clonotype: One end of the junction varies from germline; a read error may be responsible. The CDR3 DNA follows: TGTGCCAGTAGTGTAGACTCGCCTCAGAACACTGAAGCTTTCTTT. Protein: CASSVDSPQNTEAFF. The chain links TRBV19 to TRBJ1-1; D is undetermined. CDR3 length: 15 amino acids. From germline, CDR1 is LNHDA and CDR2 SQIVND (reference sequence).

J is TRBJ1-2 and V is TRBV25-1, with D perhaps matching TRBD1 (5 bases). Germline values: CDR1 MGHDK, CDR2 SYGVNS. The CDR3 covers 14 residues. V dropped 5 bases and J dropped 4 bases, with 14 bases sitting between them. CDR3 sequence (DNA): TGTGCCAGCAGTAACATAGGGGTGGGCTATGGCTACACCTTC. Its protein product is CASSNIGVGYGYTF.

This clonotype has a handful of counts. V usage is TRBV29-1 and J usage is TRBJ2-2, with 7 bases aligning to TRBD1. The CDR3 spans 13 residues. J gave up 0 bases and V 5 bases, and 0 bases lay outside the gene matches. From germline, CDR1 is SQVTM and CDR2 ANQGSEA. DNA of the CDR3: TGCAGCGTTCAGGGGGCGAACACCGGGGAGCTGTTTTTT. It yields the protein CSVQGANTGELFF.

This clonotype appeared a few times. This chain uses TRBV3-1 with TRBJ1-4, with D perhaps TRBD1 (5 bases). CDR3 length equals 15 residues. Germline values: CDR1 LGHDT, CDR2 YNNKEL (reference sequence). Between the trimmed V and J ends, which lost 4 bases and 4 bases, there was a span of 13 bases. The CDR3 protein is CASSLSGPINEKLFF. CDR3 nucleotide sequence: TGTGCCAGCAGCCTCTCGGGGCCGATTAATGAAAAACTGTTTTTT.

This clonotype appeared a few times. The chain is built from TRBV5-6 and TRBJ2-1; D gene unclear. The germline V gene encodes CDR1 SGHDT and CDR2 YYEEEE. CDR3 length equals 13 residues. V lost 0 bases and J 6 bases, leaving 7 bases between the germline ends. The CDR3, as DNA: TGTGCCAGCAGCTTGGTTAGTACCAATGAGCAGTTCTTC. Its protein product is CASSLVSTNEQFF.

J is TRBJ2-7 and V is TRBV7-2; TRBD2 matches at 9 bases. Germline CDR1 and CDR2: SGHTA and FQGNSA. The J segment lost 2 bases and the V segment lost 1 base, leaving 3 bases of the junction unmatched. The CDR3 is 15 amino acids. The CDR3 here is CASSLGLAGPYEQYF. CDR3 bases: TGTGCCAGCAGCTTAGGGCTAGCGGGGCCCTACGAGCAGTACTTC.

The J gene is TRBJ1-1, the V gene TRBV6-2 or TRBV6-3; 7 bases fit TRBD1. CDR1 MNHEY and CDR2 SVGEGT come from the germline V gene. The CDR3 loop spans 16 amino acids. Losses at the gene ends were 6 bases for V and 0 bases for J; bases not matched to a gene: 10. The CDR3 reads CASSWSRGGMNTEAFF. The CDR3 DNA reads TGTGCCAGCAGCTGGAGCAGGGGGGGTATGAACACTGAAGCTTTCTTT.

A few counts support this clonotype. The chain uses TRBV11-1 and TRBJ1-1; D is unclear. The CDR3 totals 15 residues. The V and J ends lost 1 base and 6 bases respectively, with 15 bases between them. The germline CDR1 and CDR2 sequences are SGHAT and FQDESV (reference sequence). The CDR3 here is CASSLEVMGYAEAFF. CDR3 coding DNA: TGTGCCAGCAGCTTAGAAGTTATGGGATACGCTGAAGCTTTCTTT.

There are a few counts of this clonotype. The chain uses TRBV28 and TRBJ1-2, with TRBD1 identical over 9 bases. V shed 6 bases and J 1 base; nucleotides not matched to a gene: 6. The CDR3 loop spans 15 amino acids. Germline V gives CDR1 MDHEN, CDR2 SYDVKM. Here the CDR3 DNA reads TGTGCCAGCAGCTTCCGGGACAGGGTTAACTATGGCTACACCTTC. Protein product: CASSFRDRVNYGYTF.

Only a few counts were recorded for this clonotype. The rearrangement links TRBV25-1 to TRBJ2-2, with D tentatively TRBD1 (5 bases). Germline lookup yields CDR1 MGHDK and CDR2 SYGVNS. The ends were cut back, 3 bases at V and 7 bases at J, with 12 bases in the middle. The CDR3 is 14 residues long. As DNA, the CDR3 is TGTGCCAGCAGTGAGTTTCAGGGTGGCGGGGAGCTGTTTTTT. The encoded protein is CASSEFQGGGELFF.